Below are 7 T cell receptor beta chains sequenced from a single sample in a study of regulatory T cells in long-lasting Graves disease. Assembly of TCR beta libraries relied on iRepertoire HTBI primers together with Arm-PCR of CDR3 regions. TCRdb reanalysed the multiplex PCR reads using MiXCR and keeps one entry per CDR3 protein. The sample yields a few hundred thousand distinct CDR3 sequences, around a fifth seen once. Time point described: persistent/refractory GD, antithyroid drugs over 5 years with positive TRAb. The TCR library was prepared using RNA isolated from PBMCs. The sequenced sample was peripheral blood mononuclear cells (PBMCs), obtained when the disease was refractory, from a patient treated with antithyroid drugs. The source of these receptors is a female donor with Graves disease.

The V gene is TRBV24-1, the J gene TRBJ1-5, with D unresolved. The germline V gene encodes CDR1 KGHDR and CDR2 SFDVKD. CDR3 length: 14 residues. Trimming took 2 bases from V and 3 from J, leaving 7 bases between them. The CDR3 DNA reads as TGTGCCACCAGTGATTCTGGGTACAATCAGCCCCAGCATTTT. It is translated as CATSDSGYNQPQHF.

This clonotype came up a few times. This chain links TRBV10-3 with TRBJ2-2, with D possibly TRBD1 on 5 matching bases. The length of the CDR3 is 14 residues. The V and J ends lost 10 bases and 2 bases respectively, with 14 bases between them. From germline, CDR1 is ENHRY and CDR2 SYGVKD. This CDR3 reads CASAPRVNTGELFF. The DNA for the CDR3 is TGTGCCAGCGCACCCAGGGTTAACACCGGGGAGCTGTTTTTT.

This clonotype was detected ten times or more. The V gene is TRBV12-3 or TRBV12-4, the J gene TRBJ1-5, with unresolved D. The V and J ends lost 5 bases and 2 bases respectively, with 19 bases between them. The CDR3 sequence is 17 residues long. The DNA of the CDR3 is TGTGCCAGCAGTGAAAACCGTTCGGACCCCCGCAATCAGCCCCAGCATTTT. Its protein product is CASSENRSDPRNQPQHF.

With respect to this clonotype: In this CDR3 the conserved last residue, phenylalanine or tryptophan, is missing, so a read error is likely. The chain has TRBV20-1 and TRBJ2-1, with 11 bases that match TRBD2. The CDR3 length is 14 residues. Germline V gene data show CDR1 as DFQATT and CDR2 as SNEGSKA (reference sequence). V lost 5 bases, J lost 4 bases, and 4 bases stayed unmatched. CDR3 residues: CSAYSGGAYNEQFS. For the CDR3, the DNA is TGCAGTGCTTATAGCGGGGGGGCTTACAATGAGCAGTTCTCC.

A few counts support this clonotype. This rearrangement joins TRBV20-1 to TRBJ1-1; 12 bases are a match to TRBD1. The ends lost 5 bases at V and 4 bases at J; junction bases unmatched: 8. Germline CDR1 is DFQATT and CDR2 is SNEGSKA (reference sequence). This CDR3 region has 15 residues. The CDR3 sequence: CSAPRDRGRITEAFF. The CDR3 bases are TGCAGTGCTCCAAGGGACAGGGGGCGTATCACTGAAGCTTTCTTT.

This chain joins TRBV4-1 and TRBJ1-6; 9 positions agree with TRBD1. Per the germline V gene, CDR1 is MGHRA and CDR2 is YSYEKL. This CDR3 has 16 residues. After removal of 2 bases from V and 8 bases from J, the junction contained 7 bases not matched to a gene. The CDR3 loop reads CASSQNWDREDSPLHF. The CDR3 bases are TGCGCCAGCAGCCAAAACTGGGACAGGGAGGATTCACCCCTCCACTTT.

This clonotype was counted many times. The gene calls are TRBV6-1 and TRBJ2-7; TRBD2 agrees at 10 bases. Trimming at V came to 5 bases and at J to 3 bases, leaving 4 bases not matched to a gene. The CDR3 covers 14 residues. From germline, CDR1 is MNHNS and CDR2 SASEGT. The CDR3: CASSPRTSGYEQYF. CDR3 in DNA: TGTGCCAGCAGTCCCCGGACTAGCGGCTACGAGCAGTACTTC.